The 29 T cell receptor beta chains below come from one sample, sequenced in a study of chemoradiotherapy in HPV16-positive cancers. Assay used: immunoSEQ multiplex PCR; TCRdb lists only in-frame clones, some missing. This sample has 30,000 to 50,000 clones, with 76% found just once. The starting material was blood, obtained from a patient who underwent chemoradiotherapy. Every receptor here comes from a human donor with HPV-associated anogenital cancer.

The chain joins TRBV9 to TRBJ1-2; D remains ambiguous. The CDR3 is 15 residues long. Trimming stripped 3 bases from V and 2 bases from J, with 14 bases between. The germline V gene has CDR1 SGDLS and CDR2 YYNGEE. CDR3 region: CASSGDSLGNYGYTF. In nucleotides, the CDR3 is TGTGCCAGCAGCGGGGATTCGTTGGGAAACTATGGCTACACCTTC.

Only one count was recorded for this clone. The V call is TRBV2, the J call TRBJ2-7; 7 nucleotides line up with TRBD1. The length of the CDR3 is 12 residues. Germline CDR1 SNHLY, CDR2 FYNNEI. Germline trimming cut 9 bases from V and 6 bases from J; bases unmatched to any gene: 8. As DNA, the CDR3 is TGTGCCAGACAGGGGAGCCTGGGCGAGCAGTACTTC. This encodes CARQGSLGEQYF.

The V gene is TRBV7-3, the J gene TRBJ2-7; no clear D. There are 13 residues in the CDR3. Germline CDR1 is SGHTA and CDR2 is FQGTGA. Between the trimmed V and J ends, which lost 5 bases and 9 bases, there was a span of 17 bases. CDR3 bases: TGTGCCAGCAGCCCCGACCCGGGCCAGTTGCAGTACTTC. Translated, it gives CASSPDPGQLQYF. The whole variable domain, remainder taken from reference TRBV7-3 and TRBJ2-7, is GAGVSQTPSNKVTEKGKYVELRCDPISGHTALYWYRQSLGQGPEFLIYFQGTGAADDSGLPNDRFFAVRPEGSVSTLKIQRTERGDSAVYLCASSPDPGQLQYFGPGTRLTVT.

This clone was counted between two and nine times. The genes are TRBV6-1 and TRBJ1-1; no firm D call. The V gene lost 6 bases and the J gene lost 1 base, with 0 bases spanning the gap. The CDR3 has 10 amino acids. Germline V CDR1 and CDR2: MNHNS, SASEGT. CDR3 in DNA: TGTGCCAGCAGGAACACTGAAGCTTTCTTT. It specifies CASRNTEAFF.

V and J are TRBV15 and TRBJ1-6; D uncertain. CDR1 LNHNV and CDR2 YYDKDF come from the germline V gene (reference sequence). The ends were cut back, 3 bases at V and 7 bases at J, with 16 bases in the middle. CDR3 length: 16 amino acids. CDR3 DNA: TGTGCCACCAGCAGTGACCTTTTGGAGCGGAATTCACCCCTCCACTTT. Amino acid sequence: CATSSDLLERNSPLHF.

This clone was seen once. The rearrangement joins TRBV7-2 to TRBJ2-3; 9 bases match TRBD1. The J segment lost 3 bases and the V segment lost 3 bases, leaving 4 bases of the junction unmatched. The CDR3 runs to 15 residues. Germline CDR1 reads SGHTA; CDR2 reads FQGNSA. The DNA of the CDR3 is TGTGCCAGCAGCTTGGGACAGGGTCTAACAGATACGCAGTATTTT. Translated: CASSLGQGLTDTQYF.

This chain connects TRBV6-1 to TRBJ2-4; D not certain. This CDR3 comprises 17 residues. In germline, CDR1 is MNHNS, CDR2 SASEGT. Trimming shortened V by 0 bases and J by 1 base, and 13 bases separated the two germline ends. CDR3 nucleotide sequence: TGTGCCAGCAGTGAAGCGCTTCGTCGGTGGGCCAAAAACATTCAGTACTTC. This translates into CASSEALRRWAKNIQYF.

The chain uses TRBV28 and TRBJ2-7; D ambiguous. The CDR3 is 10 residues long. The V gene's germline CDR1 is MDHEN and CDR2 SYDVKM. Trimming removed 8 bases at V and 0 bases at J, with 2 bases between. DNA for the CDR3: TGTGCCAGCGCCTCCTACGAGCAGTACTTC. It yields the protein CASASYEQYF.

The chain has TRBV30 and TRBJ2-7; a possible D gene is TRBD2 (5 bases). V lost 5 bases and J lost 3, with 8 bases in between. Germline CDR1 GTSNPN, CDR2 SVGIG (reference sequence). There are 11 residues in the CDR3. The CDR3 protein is CAWGLDYEQYF. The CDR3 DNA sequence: TGTGCCTGGGGACTTGACTACGAGCAGTACTTC.

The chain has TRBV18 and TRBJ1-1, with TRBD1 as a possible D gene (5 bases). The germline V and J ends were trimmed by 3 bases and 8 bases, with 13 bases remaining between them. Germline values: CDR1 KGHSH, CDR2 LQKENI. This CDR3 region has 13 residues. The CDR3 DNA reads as TGTGCCAGCTCACCCCCCTTGACAGTGGAAGCTTTCTTT. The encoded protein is CASSPPLTVEAFF. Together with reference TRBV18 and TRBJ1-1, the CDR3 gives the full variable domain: NAGVMQNPRHLVRRRGQEARLRCSPMKGHSHVYWYRQLPEEGLKFMVYLQKENIIDESGMPKERFSAEFPKEGPSILRIQQVVRGDSAAYFCASSPPLTVEAFFGQGTRLTVV.

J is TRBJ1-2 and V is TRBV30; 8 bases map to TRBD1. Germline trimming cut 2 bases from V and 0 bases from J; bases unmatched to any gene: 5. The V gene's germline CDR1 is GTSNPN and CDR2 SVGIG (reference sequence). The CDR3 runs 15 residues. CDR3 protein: CAWSPLGQANYGYTF. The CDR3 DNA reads TGTGCCTGGAGTCCTTTGGGACAGGCTAACTATGGCTACACCTTC.

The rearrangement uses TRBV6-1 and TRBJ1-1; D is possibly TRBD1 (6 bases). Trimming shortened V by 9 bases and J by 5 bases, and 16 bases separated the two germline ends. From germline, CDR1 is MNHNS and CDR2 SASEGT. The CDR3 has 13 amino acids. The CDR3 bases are TGTGCCAGTAAAGCCCAGGGGACTACTGAAGCTTTCTTT. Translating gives CASKAQGTTEAFF.

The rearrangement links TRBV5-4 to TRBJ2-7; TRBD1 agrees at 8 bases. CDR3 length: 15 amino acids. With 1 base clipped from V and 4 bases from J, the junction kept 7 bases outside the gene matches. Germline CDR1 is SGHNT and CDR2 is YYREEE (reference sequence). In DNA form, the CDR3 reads TGTGCCAGCAGCTTGATGGGAAGGACAGGGTACGAGCAGTACTTC. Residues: CASSLMGRTGYEQYF.

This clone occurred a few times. The CDR3: CASSFKLAGTSYEQYF. The CDR3 DNA reads TGTGCCAGCAGTTTTAAGTTGGCAGGGACCTCCTACGAGCAGTACTTC. The chain is built from TRBV27 and TRBJ2-7, with D tentatively TRBD1 or TRBD2 (5 bases each). The CDR3 sequence is 16 residues long. CDR1 and CDR2 from the germline V gene are MNHEY and SMNVEV (reference sequence). Trimming removed 3 bases at V and 0 bases at J, with 15 bases between.

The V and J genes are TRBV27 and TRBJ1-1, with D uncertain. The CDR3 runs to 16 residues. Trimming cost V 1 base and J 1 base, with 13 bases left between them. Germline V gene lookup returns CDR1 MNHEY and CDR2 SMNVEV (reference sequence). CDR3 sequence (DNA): TGTGCCAGCAGTTTATTTGGGAGCTATAAGAACACTGAAGCTTTCTTT. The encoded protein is CASSLFGSYKNTEAFF.

In nucleotides, the CDR3 is TGTGCCAGTAGCCAACTCTCAGGGGACGAGCAGTACTTC. Its translation is CASSQLSGDEQYF. The rearrangement uses TRBV19 and TRBJ2-7; TRBD1 is a possible D gene (6 bases). Trimming took 6 bases from V and 5 from J, leaving 14 bases between them. The CDR3 consists of 13 residues. CDR1 is LNHDA, CDR2 SQIVND, per germline (reference sequence).

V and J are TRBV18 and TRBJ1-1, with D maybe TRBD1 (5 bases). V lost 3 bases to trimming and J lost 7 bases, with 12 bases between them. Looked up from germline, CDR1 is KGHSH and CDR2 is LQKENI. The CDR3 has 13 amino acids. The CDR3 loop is CASSPGARDEAFF. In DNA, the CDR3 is TGTGCCAGCTCACCTGGGGCGAGAGATGAAGCTTTCTTT.

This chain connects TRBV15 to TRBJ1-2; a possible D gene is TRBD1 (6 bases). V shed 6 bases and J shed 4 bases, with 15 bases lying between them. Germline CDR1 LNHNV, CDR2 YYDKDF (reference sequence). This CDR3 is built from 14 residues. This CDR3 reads CATRGGGSSYGYTF. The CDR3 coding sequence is TGTGCCACCAGAGGGGGGGGCAGCAGCTATGGCTACACCTTC.

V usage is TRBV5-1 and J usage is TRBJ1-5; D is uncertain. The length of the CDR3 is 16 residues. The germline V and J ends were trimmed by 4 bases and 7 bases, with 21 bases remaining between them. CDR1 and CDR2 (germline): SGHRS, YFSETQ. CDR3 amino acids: CASSTIAWQSGQPQHF. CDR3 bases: TGCGCCAGCAGCACCATAGCCTGGCAATCGGGGCAGCCCCAGCATTTT.

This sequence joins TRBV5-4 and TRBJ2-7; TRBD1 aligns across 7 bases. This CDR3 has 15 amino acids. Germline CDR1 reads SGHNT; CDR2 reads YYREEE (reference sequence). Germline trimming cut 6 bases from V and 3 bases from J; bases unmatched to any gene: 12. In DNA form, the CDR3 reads TGTGCCAGCACCCTCGCAGGGGGTCTGGTCTACGAGCAGTACTTC. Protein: CASTLAGGLVYEQYF.

The CDR3 loop reads CASSLGQVRGALAKNIQYF. CDR3 nucleotide sequence: TGTGCCAGTAGCCTGGGACAAGTGAGGGGCGCATTGGCCAAAAACATTCAGTACTTC. This rearrangement joins TRBV19 to TRBJ2-4, with D possibly being TRBD1 (6 bases). Looked up from germline, CDR1 is LNHDA and CDR2 is SQIVND (reference sequence). V shed 6 bases and J shed 1 base, with 25 bases lying between them. The CDR3 runs to 19 residues. Full variable domain (missing parts from reference TRBV19 and TRBJ2-4): DGGITQSPKYLFRKEGQNVTLSCEQNLNHDAMYWYRQDPGQGLRLIYYSQIVNDFQKGDIAEGYSVSREKKESFPLTVTSAQKNPTAFYLCASSLGQVRGALAKNIQYFGAGTRLSVL.

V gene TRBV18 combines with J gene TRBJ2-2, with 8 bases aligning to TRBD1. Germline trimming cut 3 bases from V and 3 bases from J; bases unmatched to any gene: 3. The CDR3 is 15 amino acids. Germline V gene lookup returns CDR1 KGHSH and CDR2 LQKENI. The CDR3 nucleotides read TGTGCCAGCTCACCTGGACAGGGTGACACCGGGGAGCTGTTTTTT. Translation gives CASSPGQGDTGELFF.

For the CDR3, the DNA is TGCGCCAGCAGCTTGTATGGACAACCTCAAGAGACCCAGTACTTC. Amino acid sequence: CASSLYGQPQETQYF. The V gene is TRBV5-1, the J gene TRBJ2-5; D perhaps matches TRBD1 (5 bases). Germline V lookup: CDR1 SGHRS, CDR2 YFSETQ. The length of the CDR3 is 15 residues. V gave up 1 base and J gave up 2 bases, with 12 bases separating them.

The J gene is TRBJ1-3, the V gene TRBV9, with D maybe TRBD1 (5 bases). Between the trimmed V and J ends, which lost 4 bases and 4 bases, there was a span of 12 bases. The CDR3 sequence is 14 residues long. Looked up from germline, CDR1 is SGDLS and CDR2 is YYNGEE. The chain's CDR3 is CASSLTGLGNTIYF. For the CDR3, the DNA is TGTGCCAGCAGCTTAACGGGGCTAGGAAACACCATATATTTT.

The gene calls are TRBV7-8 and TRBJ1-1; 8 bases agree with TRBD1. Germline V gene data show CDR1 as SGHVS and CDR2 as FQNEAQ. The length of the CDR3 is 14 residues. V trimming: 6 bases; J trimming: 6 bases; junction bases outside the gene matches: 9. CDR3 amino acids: CASSPRTGPAEAFF. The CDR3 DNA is TGTGCCAGCAGTCCAAGGACAGGGCCCGCTGAAGCTTTCTTT.

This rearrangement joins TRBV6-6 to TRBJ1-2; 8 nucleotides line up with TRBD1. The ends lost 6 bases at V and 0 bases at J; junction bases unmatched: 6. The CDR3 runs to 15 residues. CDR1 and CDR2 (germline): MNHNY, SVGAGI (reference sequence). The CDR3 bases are TGTGCCAGCAGAACAGGGGGGATAACTAACTATGGCTACACCTTC. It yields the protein CASRTGGITNYGYTF.

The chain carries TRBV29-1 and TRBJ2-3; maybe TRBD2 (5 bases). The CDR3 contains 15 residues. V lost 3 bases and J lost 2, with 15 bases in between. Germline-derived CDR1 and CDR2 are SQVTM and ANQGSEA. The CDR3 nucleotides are TGCAGCGTTGAGAGACGGGGAGACCTCACAGATACGCAGTATTTT. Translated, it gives CSVERRGDLTDTQYF.

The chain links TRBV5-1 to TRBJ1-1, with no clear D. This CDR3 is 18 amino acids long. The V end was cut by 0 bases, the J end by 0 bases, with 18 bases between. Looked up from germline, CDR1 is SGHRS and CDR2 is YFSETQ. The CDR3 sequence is CASSLGGSGMLLNTEAFF. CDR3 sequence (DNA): TGCGCCAGCAGCTTGGGTGGTAGCGGTATGCTATTGAACACTGAAGCTTTCTTT. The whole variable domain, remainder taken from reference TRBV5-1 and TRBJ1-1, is KAGVTQTPRYLIKTRGQQVTLSCSPISGHRSVSWYQQTPGQGLQFLFEYFSETQRNKGNFPGRFSGRQFSNSRSEMNVSTLELGDSALYLCASSLGGSGMLLNTEAFFGQGTRLTVV.

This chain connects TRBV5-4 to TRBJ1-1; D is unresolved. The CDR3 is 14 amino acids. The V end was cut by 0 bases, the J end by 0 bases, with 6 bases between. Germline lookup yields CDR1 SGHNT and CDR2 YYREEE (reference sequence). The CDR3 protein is CASSLADMNTEAFF. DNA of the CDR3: TGTGCCAGCAGCTTGGCAGACATGAACACTGAAGCTTTCTTT. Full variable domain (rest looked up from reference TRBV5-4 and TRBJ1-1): ETGVTQSPTHLIKTRGQQVTLRCSSQSGHNTVSWYQQALGQGPQFIFQYYREEENGRGNFPPRFSGLQFPNYSSELNVNALELDDSALYLCASSLADMNTEAFFGQGTRLTVV.